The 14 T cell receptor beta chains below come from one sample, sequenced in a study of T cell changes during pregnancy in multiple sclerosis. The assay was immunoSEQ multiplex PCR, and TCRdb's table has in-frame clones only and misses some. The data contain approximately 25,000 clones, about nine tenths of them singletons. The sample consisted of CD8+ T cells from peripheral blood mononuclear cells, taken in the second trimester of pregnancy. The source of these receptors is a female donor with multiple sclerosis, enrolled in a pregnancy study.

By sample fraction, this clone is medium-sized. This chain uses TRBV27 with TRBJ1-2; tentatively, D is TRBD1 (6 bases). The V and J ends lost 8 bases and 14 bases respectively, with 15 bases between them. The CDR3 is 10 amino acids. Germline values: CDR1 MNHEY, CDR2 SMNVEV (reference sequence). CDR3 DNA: TGTGCCAGCCACCTTCTACAGGGAACCTTC. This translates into CASHLLQGTF.

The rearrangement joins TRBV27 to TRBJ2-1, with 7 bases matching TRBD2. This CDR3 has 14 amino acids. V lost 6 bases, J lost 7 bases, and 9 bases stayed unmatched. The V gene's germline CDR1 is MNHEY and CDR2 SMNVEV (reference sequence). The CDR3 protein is CASRGQGGSNEQFF. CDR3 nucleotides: TGTGCCAGCAGGGGGCAGGGAGGGTCGAATGAGCAGTTCTTC.

CDR3 sequence reads: CASSGGTAYGYTF. Here the CDR3 DNA reads TGTGCCAGCAGCGGAGGTACAGCCTATGGCTACACCTTC. The V and J genes are TRBV27 and TRBJ1-2; D gene uncertain. CDR3 length: 13 amino acids. V was clipped by 6 bases and J by 4 bases, with 12 bases between them. Germline lookup yields CDR1 MNHEY and CDR2 SMNVEV (reference sequence).

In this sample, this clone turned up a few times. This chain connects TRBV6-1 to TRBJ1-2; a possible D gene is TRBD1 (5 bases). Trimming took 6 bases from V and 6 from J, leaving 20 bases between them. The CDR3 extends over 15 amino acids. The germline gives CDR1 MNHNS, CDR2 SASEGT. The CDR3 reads CASSPLGGTSNGYTF. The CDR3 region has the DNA TGTGCCAGCAGCCCCCTGGGGGGGACCTCTAATGGCTACACCTTC.

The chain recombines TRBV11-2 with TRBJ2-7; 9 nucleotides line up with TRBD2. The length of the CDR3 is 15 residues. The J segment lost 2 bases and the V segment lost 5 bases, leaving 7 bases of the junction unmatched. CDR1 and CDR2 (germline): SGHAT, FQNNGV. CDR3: CASSAHSGGPYEQYF. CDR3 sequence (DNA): TGTGCCAGCAGCGCACATAGCGGGGGTCCCTACGAGCAGTACTTC.

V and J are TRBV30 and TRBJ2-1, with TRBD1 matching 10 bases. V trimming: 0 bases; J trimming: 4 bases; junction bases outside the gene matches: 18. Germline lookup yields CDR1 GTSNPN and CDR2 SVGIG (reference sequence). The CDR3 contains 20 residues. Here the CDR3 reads CAWSVLEPRGQGPLYNEQFF. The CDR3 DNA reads TGTGCCTGGAGTGTACTGGAGCCCCGGGGACAGGGGCCTTTATACAATGAGCAGTTCTTC.

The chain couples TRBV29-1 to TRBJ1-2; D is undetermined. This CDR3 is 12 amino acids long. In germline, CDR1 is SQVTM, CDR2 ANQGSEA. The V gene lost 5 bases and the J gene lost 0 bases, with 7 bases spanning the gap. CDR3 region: CSVPGTNYGYTF. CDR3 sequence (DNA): TGCAGCGTTCCCGGGACTAACTATGGCTACACCTTC.

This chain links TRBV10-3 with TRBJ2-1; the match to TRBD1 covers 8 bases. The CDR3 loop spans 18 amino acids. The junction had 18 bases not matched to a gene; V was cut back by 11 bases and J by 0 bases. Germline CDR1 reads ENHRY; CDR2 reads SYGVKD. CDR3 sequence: CAAGGWAGQASSYNEQFF. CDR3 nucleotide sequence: TGTGCCGCTGGGGGGTGGGCGGGACAGGCTAGCTCCTACAATGAGCAGTTCTTC.

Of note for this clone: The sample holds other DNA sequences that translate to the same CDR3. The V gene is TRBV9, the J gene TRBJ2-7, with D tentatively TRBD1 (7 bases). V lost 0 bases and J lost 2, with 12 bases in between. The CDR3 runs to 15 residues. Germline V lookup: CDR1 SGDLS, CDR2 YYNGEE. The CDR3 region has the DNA TGTGCCAGCAGCGTAGGGGCAGGGGGGACCTACGAGCAGTACTTC. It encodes CASSVGAGGTYEQYF. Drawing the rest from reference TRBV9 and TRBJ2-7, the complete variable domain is DSGVTQTPKHLITATGQRVTLRCSPRSGDLSVYWYQQSLDQGLQFLIQYYNGEERAKGNILERFSAQQFPDLHSELNLSSLELGDSALYFCASSVGAGGTYEQYFGPGTRLTVT.

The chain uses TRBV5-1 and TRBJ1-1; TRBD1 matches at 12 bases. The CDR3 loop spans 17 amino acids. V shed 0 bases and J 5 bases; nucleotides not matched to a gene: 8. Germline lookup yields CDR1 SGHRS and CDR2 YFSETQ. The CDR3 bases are TGCGCCAGCAGCTTGGTAAAGGGACAGGGGGCGCGGACTGAAGCTTTCTTT. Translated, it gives CASSLVKGQGARTEAFF.

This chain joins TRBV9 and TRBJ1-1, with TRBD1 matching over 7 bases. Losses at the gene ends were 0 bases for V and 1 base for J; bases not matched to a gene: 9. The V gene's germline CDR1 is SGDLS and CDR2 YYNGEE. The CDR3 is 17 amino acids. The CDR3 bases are TGTGCCAGCAGCGTAGGTCGGAGGGGGCACCCGAACACTGAAGCTTTCTTT. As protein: CASSVGRRGHPNTEAFF.

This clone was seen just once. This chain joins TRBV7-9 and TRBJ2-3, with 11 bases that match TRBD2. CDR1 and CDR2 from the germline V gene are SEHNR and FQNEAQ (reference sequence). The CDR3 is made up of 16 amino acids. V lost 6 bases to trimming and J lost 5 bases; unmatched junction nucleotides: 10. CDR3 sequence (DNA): TGTGCCAGCAGACCGGCTACTAGCGGGGGTGGAGATACGCAGTATTTT. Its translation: CASRPATSGGGDTQYF.

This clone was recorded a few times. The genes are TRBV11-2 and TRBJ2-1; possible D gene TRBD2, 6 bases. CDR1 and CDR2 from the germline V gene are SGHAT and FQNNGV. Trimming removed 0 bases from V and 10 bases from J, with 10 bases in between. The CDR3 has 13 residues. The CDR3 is CASSLDGGVEQFF. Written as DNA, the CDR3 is TGTGCCAGCAGCTTAGATGGAGGGGTCGAGCAGTTCTTC.

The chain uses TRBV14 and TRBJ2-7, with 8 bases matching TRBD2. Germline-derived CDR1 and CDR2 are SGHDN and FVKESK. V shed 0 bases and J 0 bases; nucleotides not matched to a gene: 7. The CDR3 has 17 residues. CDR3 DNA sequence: TGTGCCAGCAGCCAAGATCCGGGACTAGATCCCTCCTACGAGCAGTACTTC. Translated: CASSQDPGLDPSYEQYF.